This entry lists 20 T cell receptor beta chains sequenced from one sample in a study of OX40 agonist ivuxolimab in advanced cancers. Data came from immunoSEQ multiplex PCR; TCRdb stores just in-frame clones and leaves some out. The sample yields under 70,000 clones, approximately 83% seen once. The sample was CD4+ or CD8+ T cells sorted from blood, taken in a trial of the OX40 agonist ivuxolimab. These receptors were collected from an adult with an advanced solid tumor such as melanoma, head and neck, liver or kidney cancer.

This clone appeared once. V and J are TRBV19 and TRBJ1-2; 7 positions agree with TRBD1. V lost 5 bases and J lost 4; bases outside the gene matches: 4. Germline V lookup: CDR1 LNHDA, CDR2 SQIVND (reference sequence). The CDR3 spans 13 residues. The CDR3 DNA reads as TGTGCCAGTAGTTGGGGGGACAGCTATGGCTACACCTTC. Its protein product is CASSWGDSYGYTF.

V gene TRBV11-2 combines with J gene TRBJ1-3; tentatively, D is TRBD1 (5 bases). Germline V lookup: CDR1 SGHAT, CDR2 FQNNGV. This CDR3 has 17 residues. The V end was cut by 6 bases, the J end by 4 bases, with 22 bases between. The CDR3 sequence is CASSLHKSPGPGNTIYF. For the CDR3, the DNA is TGTGCCAGCAGTCTACATAAGAGCCCAGGGCCGGGAAACACCATATATTTT.

The chain links TRBV2 to TRBJ1-2; tentatively, D is TRBD1 (6 bases). The CDR3 is made up of 15 amino acids. Germline assignment: CDR1 SNHLY and CDR2 FYNNEI. V shed 4 bases and J shed 4 bases, with 16 bases lying between them. The CDR3 coding sequence is TGTGCCAGCAGTGTTGATTGGGGGCAGGGCTATGGCTACACCTTC. This translates into CASSVDWGQGYGYTF.

This clone has a handful of counts. The chain joins TRBV19 to TRBJ1-5; TRBD1 aligns across 8 bases. CDR1 LNHDA and CDR2 SQIVND come from the germline V gene (reference sequence). CDR3 length: 16 amino acids. V lost 7 bases, J lost 0 bases, and 8 bases stayed unmatched. CDR3 in DNA: TGTGCCAGTAAGGAGGGGACAGGCAATAGCAATCAGCCCCAGCATTTT. The encoded protein is CASKEGTGNSNQPQHF.

As concerns this clone: Additional DNA sequences in this sample encode the identical CDR3. The V call is TRBV5-1, the J call TRBJ2-3; 7 bases fit TRBD2. With 2 bases clipped from V and 2 bases from J, the junction kept 2 bases outside the gene matches. CDR1 is SGHRS and CDR2 is YFSETQ in the germline V gene. The CDR3 totals 14 residues. The CDR3 nucleotides are TGCGCCAGCAGCTTAAGCGGGGACACAGATACGCAGTATTTT. Its translation: CASSLSGDTDTQYF.

The chain links TRBV2 to TRBJ1-2; D is unresolved. V was shortened by 6 bases and J by 5 bases, with 10 bases between the two germline ends. Germline V CDR1 and CDR2: SNHLY, FYNNEI. The CDR3 has 12 residues. The CDR3 nucleotides read TGTGCCAGCAGGAAGGTGGGGTATGGCTACACCTTC. Residues: CASRKVGYGYTF.

The genes are TRBV4-3 and TRBJ1-1, with D possibly matching TRBD1 (6 bases). The CDR3 totals 13 residues. V was clipped by 0 bases and J by 8 bases, with 10 bases between them. Germline CDR1 and CDR2: LGHNA and YSLEER. The CDR3 DNA is TGCGCCAGCAGCCAAGACAGGGGACGCGAAGCTTTCTTT. This translates into CASSQDRGREAFF.

This clone has more than one count but fewer than ten. Written as DNA, the CDR3 is TGTGCCAGCAGCTTTGGACAGGTCACAGATACGCAGTATTTT. Translated: CASSFGQVTDTQYF. The chain is built from TRBV5-6 and TRBJ2-3; 7 bases map to TRBD1. CDR1 SGHDT and CDR2 YYEEEE come from the germline V gene. The CDR3 is made up of 14 amino acids. The V and J ends lost 2 bases and 2 bases, in that order; junction bases with no gene match: 2.

The chain employs TRBV5-1 and TRBJ2-7, with D uncertain. Germline CDR1 is SGHRS and CDR2 is YFSETQ. This CDR3 contains 15 residues. Trimming took 0 bases from V and 2 from J, leaving 12 bases between them. In DNA, the CDR3 is TGCGCCAGCAGCTTGGCGGCAGCCCAGGCCTACGAGCAGTACTTC. Protein product: CASSLAAAQAYEQYF. Filled out from reference TRBV5-1 and TRBJ2-7, the complete variable domain reads KAGVTQTPRYLIKTRGQQVTLSCSPISGHRSVSWYQQTPGQGLQFLFEYFSETQRNKGNFPGRFSGRQFSNSRSEMNVSTLELGDSALYLCASSLAAAQAYEQYFGPGTRLTVT.

The chain carries TRBV7-2 and TRBJ1-6; no reliable D call. Trimming took off 3 bases at V and 9 bases at J, with 9 bases between the two ends. The CDR3 length is 13 residues. The germline CDR1 and CDR2 sequences are SGHTA and FQGNSA. CDR3 protein: CASSFPLGSPLHF. Here the CDR3 DNA reads TGTGCCAGCAGCTTCCCCTTGGGTTCACCCCTCCACTTT. The entire variable domain, with the rest obtained from reference TRBV7-2 and TRBJ1-6, is as follows: GAGVSQSPSNKVTEKGKDVELRCDPISGHTALYWYRQSLGQGLEFLIYFQGNSAPDKSGLPSDRFSAERTGGSVSTLTIQRTQQEDSAVYLCASSFPLGSPLHFGNGTRLTVT.

This chain links TRBV4-3 with TRBJ2-1, with 15 bases aligning to TRBD2. The trim removed 4 bases at V and 7 bases at J, leaving 5 bases unmatched. This CDR3 has 16 amino acids. The V gene's germline CDR1 is LGHNA and CDR2 YSLEER. The DNA of the CDR3 is TGCGCCAGCAGCCTCGGACTAGCGGGGGGGCAGAATGAGCAGTTCTTC. It encodes CASSLGLAGGQNEQFF.

CDR3 residues: CASSRGLAGSIKETQYF. In DNA form, the CDR3 reads TGTGCCAGCAGCCGGGGACTAGCGGGATCGATAAAAGAGACCCAGTACTTC. The chain has TRBV28 and TRBJ2-5; 13 bases line up with TRBD2. CDR3 length equals 17 residues. V gave up 6 bases and J gave up 3 bases; unmatched junction bases: 10. Germline V gene lookup returns CDR1 MDHEN and CDR2 SYDVKM.

J is TRBJ2-1 and V is TRBV4-3, with 7 bases identical to TRBD2. The CDR3 has 18 residues. Germline V lookup: CDR1 LGHNA, CDR2 YSLEER. V lost 2 bases and J lost 2; bases outside the gene matches: 12. This CDR3 is CASSQKPARGGAYNEQFF. The CDR3 nucleotides are TGCGCCAGCAGCCAAAAGCCGGCTCGCGGGGGTGCCTACAATGAGCAGTTCTTC.

The chain links TRBV5-6 to TRBJ1-4, with TRBD1 matching 8 bases. Per the germline V gene, CDR1 is SGHDT and CDR2 is YYEEEE. The V and J ends lost 4 bases and 7 bases, in that order; junction bases with no gene match: 9. CDR3 length equals 15 residues. Here the CDR3 reads CASSRSRTGSEKLFF. In DNA form, the CDR3 reads TGTGCCAGCAGCCGAAGCAGGACAGGGAGTGAAAAACTGTTTTTT.

The chain uses TRBV5-1 and TRBJ1-4; 7 bases are shared with TRBD1. CDR1 is SGHRS and CDR2 is YFSETQ in the germline V gene. J was trimmed by 8 bases and V by 3 bases; bases with no gene match: 7. This CDR3 is 14 amino acids long. CDR3 sequence: CASSSGTVNEKLFF. CDR3 in DNA: TGCGCCAGCAGCTCCGGGACAGTAAACGAAAAACTGTTTTTT.

The chain combines TRBV27 with TRBJ2-6; 7 nucleotides line up with TRBD1. Losses at the gene ends were 2 bases for V and 1 base for J; bases not matched to a gene: 2. The CDR3 runs 16 residues. The germline V gene encodes CDR1 MNHEY and CDR2 SMNVEV (reference sequence). CDR3 protein: CASSLLQGSGANVLTF. The CDR3 DNA is TGTGCCAGCAGTTTACTACAGGGGTCTGGGGCCAACGTCCTGACTTTC.

V usage is TRBV10-3 and J usage is TRBJ2-1; D call uncertain. Per the germline V gene, CDR1 is ENHRY and CDR2 is SYGVKD. This CDR3 has 15 amino acids. V was shortened by 3 bases and J by 6 bases, with 15 bases between the two germline ends. The CDR3 loop reads CAISEQLGKSNEQFF. CDR3 nucleotide sequence: TGTGCCATCAGTGAACAATTGGGAAAAAGCAATGAGCAGTTCTTC.

The rearrangement links TRBV15 to TRBJ2-3, with D perhaps matching TRBD1 (7 bases). CDR3 length: 13 residues. Trimming removed 5 bases at V and 9 bases at J, with 15 bases between. Germline CDR1 reads LNHNV; CDR2 reads YYDKDF (reference sequence). CDR3 loop: CATSVRQGGTQYF. Here the CDR3 DNA reads TGTGCCACCAGCGTACGACAGGGAGGAACGCAGTATTTT.

The count of this clone is one. The gene calls are TRBV6-5 and TRBJ2-2; D is uncertain. V gave up 5 bases and J gave up 6 bases, with 10 bases separating them. The CDR3 totals 13 residues. Germline CDR1 MNHEY, CDR2 SVGAGI. The CDR3 loop is CASSPSSAGELFF. DNA for the CDR3: TGTGCCAGCAGTCCCAGTTCCGCCGGGGAGCTGTTTTTT.

The gene calls are TRBV6-1 and TRBJ2-7, with D possibly being TRBD1 (6 bases). The V gene's germline CDR1 is MNHNS and CDR2 SASEGT. The CDR3 runs 13 residues. Trimming left V 8 bases short and J 0 bases short, with 11 bases between. The chain's CDR3 is CASRWTVSYEQYF. The CDR3 coding sequence is TGTGCCAGCCGATGGACAGTCTCCTACGAGCAGTACTTC.